This T cell receptor beta chain comes out of a study of naive and memory T cell subsets listed by TCRdb under 2017. Regarding the study in general: The figure summarizing these samples reported approximately ten blood donors, 7 tuberculin skin test biopsies and 3 saline control biopsies. Usually PCR2 was run as a SYBR Green qPCR and stopped at a set threshold, although low-input samples could use end-point PCR (about 6 cycles) instead.

Study-wide conclusions, independent of this receptor: The RNA-based method was acknowledged to be potentially sensitive to changes in TCR transcripts with T cell activation and differentiation.

Libraries came from 5' RACE. Four rounds of PCR, run with the SP2 primer together with nested alpha and beta constant region primers, were used to amplify the ligated cDNA. For the blood and skin samples, TCR RNA was reverse transcribed with SuperScript IV using primers for the alpha and beta constant regions. An oligonucleotide carrying the Illumina SP2 primer and a UMI was ligated to the cDNA 3' end using T4 RNA ligase 1. To prevent hairpin formation, the 12-nucleotide UMI was made up of two random hexamers with an eight-base spacer between them. From the second PCR onward, the TCR alpha and beta chain libraries were handled separately, and dual indexing was used for multiplexing. After pooling, the indexed libraries were analyzed by capillary electrophoresis and sequenced on either an Illumina MiSeq or NextSeq. To boost base diversity and improve cluster recognition, PhiX DNA at about 4.5-8% was spiked into the libraries. Processing in the source paper ran as follows. UMIs were extracted from read 2 by Demultiplexor and combined with the TCR sequence from read 1, and reads were split according to sample indices. V and J genes and V-J junctions were identified by Decombinator, which gave every TCR a five-part identifier that included V and J deletions. Collapsinator used UMIs to correct sequencing errors and PCR amplification heterogeneity, yielding UMI-based abundance per TCR. CDR3Translator turned identifiers into nucleotide sequence, translated the nucleotide sequence into amino acids, and pulled out CDR3 regions based on terminal motifs. Error-corrected alpha and beta TCR counts from blood and skin were compared after normalization to input RNA amount. The public reads were reprocessed in TCRdb via fastp at Q25 and MiXCR, keeping in-frame beta chains. Rows matching on CDR3 protein sequence are summarized as one entry with the most common DNA and genes. Clone size and V and J calls follow TCRdb, not the original study. This sample has some 60,000 distinct CDR3 sequences in its table, and around 8% of those were observed once. The top ten constitute 9.8% of the sample.

This clonotype was found a few times. Its antigen is currently not known. No quality values exist for individual bases; no much larger clone is one base distant. The study reported a robust and sensitive protocol to amplify, sequence and analyze TCRs, based on 3' ligation of a UMI-containing oligonucleotide to TCR cDNA. For whole blood analysis, 2 to 2.5 ml of peripheral blood was drawn from adult healthy volunteers into Tempus tubes, and RNA was extracted according to the manufacturer's instructions. Total RNA was used without cell sorting and was treated with RQ1 DNase before reverse transcription, with a target input of roughly 1 to 1000 ng. Libraries were prepared from skin biopsies and whole blood so that pipeline robustness could be tested in samples in which T cells form a minority population. The origin of this receptor is a female donor in good health.

The CDR3 is CASSQVGRGNTEAFF. The sequenced DNA is TGCGCCAGCAGCCAAGTAGGCAGGGGAAATACTGAAGCTTTCTTT. The rearranged segments are TRBV4-3 and TRBJ1-1; the D gene is perhaps TRBD1, from 6 matching bases. The CDR3 runs 15 residues from the cysteine to the phenylalanine. Here the CDR3 DNA is all that survives: 45 bases in frame from base 1. CDR1 is given as LGHNA and CDR2 as YSLEER, both from the germline V gene. V loses 1 base, J loses 5 bases, and the germline ends lie 14 bases apart.